What follows is one TCR beta chain and its context. There is no known antigen for this receptor. Base qualities are missing; no much larger clone stands one base away. The junction carries 11 bases between V and J, which are trimmed by 5 bases and 0 bases respectively. The germline V gene supplies CDR1 MNHEY and CDR2 SVGAGI. From the cysteine through the phenylalanine, the CDR3 covers 15 amino acids. Only the CDR3 portion is preserved as DNA: 45 bases, with reading frame beginning at the first base. The data belong to a study of cytomegalovirus exposure and HLA in healthy donors (dated by TCRdb to 2015 to 2018). Study-wide context: In an earlier analysis of some 610 of the donors, roughly 300 Gb of sequence data and 90 million to 120 million unique TCR beta sequences from some 170 million T cells were reported. Approximately 300 gigabases of sequencing data and 75 million to 85 million unique TCR sequences made up an early release that covered around 640 HLA-typed donors. Of the 398 genotyped donors, about 80% fell in the genetic ancestry cluster associated with self-reported Caucasian donors. The study was designed to test whether signatures of past pathogen exposure could be identified by cataloging public T cell receptors. The study profiled the T cell repertoires of under 700 subjects by immunosequencing and related them to cytomegalovirus serostatus. In addition to the first cohort of hundreds of subjects, a separate validation cohort of around 110 different subjects was used. To predict cytomegalovirus infection status, the study brought together high-throughput TCR immunosequencing, statistical association of individual TCRs with disease status, and machine learning. In a later analysis, previously published TCR beta repertoires from several hundred donors were re-analyzed and high-resolution HLA genotyping was added so that TCR occurrence patterns could be studied. The later analysis used no new phenotypic data to find candidate immune exposures, relying instead on TCR beta sequences and their occurrence across donors. In an earlier analysis of 587 of the donors, high-throughput TCR beta sequencing was used to judge whether each TCR beta V gene segment behaved as functional or pseudogenic. Donor age, sex, ethnicity and CMV serostatus were compiled alongside the repertoire data. A later genetic analysis took genome-wide SNP genotypes for about 65% of the 666 donors and used that subset as a discovery cohort. All discovery cohort repertoires had been generated on a single sequencing platform. HLA typing included class I and class II loci at four-digit resolution. Typing coverage differed by locus: A, B, C, DRB1 and DQB1 were typed in about 629-640 donors, DQA1 in roughly 500, DPA1 in roughly 590, and DPB1 in just under 490. Four or five DR-DQ haplotypes were handled as single units for association and clustering because linkage in the cohort was strong. Among under 450 genotyped donors of the cohort, an average of 235,054 unique TCR beta nucleotide sequences were sequenced per donor, roughly 18% of them non-productive. General findings and caveats noted by the study authors: An association between a missense DCLRE1C variant and V-gene and J-gene trimming of TCR beta chains was found in a later genetic analysis and replicated in an independent cohort. A further reported finding was that TCR beta sequences accurately predicted the HLA-A and HLA-B alleles for most subjects in the first cohort. In vitro tests confirmed that a few of the cytomegalovirus-associated TCR beta chains recognize cytomegalovirus antigens. When HLA alleles, especially DR and DQ, strongly co-occurred, TCR associations were difficult to assign to individual alleles. Correlated functional status among segregating V segments might reflect linkage disequilibrium, but an unknown experimental factor could not be ruled out. Roughly 17 rarely observed V segments, including chromosome 9 orphons, were excluded from the earlier analysis of about 500 of the donors because counts were too low. A later analysis found that HLA-associated TCR beta chains were more clonally expanded and had lower generation probabilities than equally common non-associated chains. Across donors, most TCR sequences were observed very rarely, whereas some public TCRs were present in many individuals. According to a later analysis, parvovirus B19, influenza, CMV and Epstein-Barr virus appeared linked to several top co-occurrence clusters. In an earlier analysis of 587 of the donors, most TCR beta V segments appeared in productive rearrangements about 87% or about 30% of the time, broadly matching IMGT annotations. The authors suggested that the approach could potentially be generalized to other disease states and immunological phenotypes. HLA typing was unavailable for some donors at each locus, so association tests used only the typed subset. Immune exposure information for the cohort was limited to CMV serostatus. A later analysis associated 15,000 to 20,000 TCR beta sequences with specific HLA alleles at a false discovery rate of 0.05. Compared with the approximately 720-donor mean, donors in an Asian-associated ancestry cluster had fewer N-insertions in productive TCRs, according to a later genetic analysis. In the study, roughly 160 TCR beta chains were listed as associated with cytomegalovirus. The classifier was reported to diagnose cytomegalovirus status with high specificity and sensitivity in both the original cohort and the validation cohort. The cohort was sequenced for TCR beta chains only, and without alpha or paired-chain data the features that could be detected were limited. Roughly uniform sequencing depth across donors was assumed in presence/absence analyses, although this assumption may not hold. Some IMGT-functional V segments, including TRBV6-2 and TRBV6-3, could not be distinguished by the 87-base-pair reads and were therefore excluded. In a later analysis, the rate of TCR association differed among HLA loci, with DRB1 alleles having the most associated TCRs and HLA-C alleles having the fewest. A cluster of highly shared sequence variants was judged likely to represent a technical artifact of the sequencing pipeline. According to a later analysis, most CMV-associated TCR beta chains appeared to be HLA-restricted, and the HLA associations seemed to be driven largely by CMV exposure.

The cohort was made up of 500 to 800 healthy bone marrow donors. At the time of sampling, all cohort members were nominally healthy, though unrecorded immune exposures were likely present. The donor was CMV seronegative and was included in the group of 352 seronegative cohort members. A peripheral blood sample was provided by each donor, and peripheral blood mononuclear cells were used for TCR beta sequencing. The Qiagen DNeasy Blood Extraction Kit was used to extract genomic DNA from the blood cell samples. The library came from the immunoSEQ multiplex PCR assay. A mixture of 60 forward primers for TCR Vbeta segments and 13 reverse primers for TCR Jbeta segments was used in the multiplex PCR. A multiplex PCR assay on genomic DNA amplified the CDR3 region of rearranged TCR beta genes. On the Illumina HiSeq System, the amplified TCR beta libraries were sequenced as 87-base-pair reads. In the authors' own workflow: In a later analysis, around 80 million unique TCR beta chains were counted across the approximately 640 repertoires, and roughly 11 million of these chains were shared by at least two donors. Raw reads were error-corrected and collapsed into unique sequences with a nearest-neighbor algorithm that merged closely related sequences to remove PCR and sequencing errors. Alignment of CDR3 sequences to IMGT reference sequences was used to assign V, D and J gene segments. For a sequence to be retained, a match of at least six nucleotides to both a V gene segment and a J gene segment was required. A rearrangement was called productive if the CDR3 had no stop codons and remained in frame with V and J, and every other rearrangement was called non-productive. CDR3 was defined by IMGT convention, running from the second conserved V-encoded cysteine to the conserved J-encoded phenylalanine. The earlier analysis of some 550 of the donors excluded any sequence lacking an unambiguous match to a single V gene segment. An earlier analysis of a few hundred of the donors called V segments functional above 56.7% productive rearrangements and segregating when the between-donor standard deviation exceeded 5%. A statistical classification framework was developed to diagnose cytomegalovirus status using the catalog of TCR beta chain sequences. In a later analysis, TCR nucleotide sequences were compared against IMGT/GENE-DB human TR gene sequences so that V and J genes could be assigned. A later analysis assigned CDR3 sequences and most-parsimonious VDJ recombination scenarios with the TCRdist pipeline. In a later analysis, each TCR beta chain was defined by its CDR3 amino acid sequence together with its V-gene family, and reads lacking a unique V-gene family were excluded. In a later analysis, fewer than 650 highly shared, low-generation-probability nucleotide sequences were removed to address suspected cross-contamination and a sequencing artifact. In a later analysis, a clonal expansion index was calculated for each public chain from normalized within-repertoire ranks of inferred template counts. In a later analysis, generation probabilities were computed with a VDJ recombination model fitted to out-of-frame rearrangements, and the resulting probabilities were checked against IGoR. Hypergeometric tests were used in a later analysis to score TCR-TCR, TCR-HLA and TCR-CMV co-occurrence, with a repertoire-size bias correction applied to the TCR pairs. A later analysis estimated false discovery rates by permuting HLA or CMV assignments 20 times. In a later analysis, co-occurring TCRs were grouped with DBSCAN, and TCRdist sequence similarity was added when clustering was performed within HLA-allele-positive subsets. Repertoires with fewer than 30,000 or more than 120,000 public chains, plus five repertoires with anomalous nucleotide sharing, were excluded from co-occurrence clustering. TCRdb took over this immuneACCESS table, retaining in-frame rearrangements with V and J assigned. Such tables are incomplete; in checked studies, under half of the missing clones stem from an unresolved V gene, and the remainder is unexplained. V and J calls and clone size are given by that table; D and trimming were obtained from the DNA. In all, the sample holds roughly 110,000 clones, and 73% of those were seen once. The leading ten clones occupy 7.5% to 9% of the sample.

This clonotype was sampled from a man aged 30 to 45 in good health and CMV-seronegative. Specimen: PBMCs. The chain is made from TRBV6-5 and TRBJ1-3; confidence is insufficient to name the D gene. CDR3 loop: CASSNTRDSGNTIYF. The DNA sequence is given as TGTGCCAGCAGTAATACTAGGGACTCTGGAAACACCATATATTTT.